The source of this T cell receptor (beta chain) is a study of T-cell reconstitution after alpha-beta-depleted transplantation in children. It was with unique molecular identifiers that the TCRbeta library was prepared. From the PCR reads, TCRdb called clonotypes with MiXCR, one entry per CDR3 protein. The sample holds around 960,000 distinct CDR3 sequences, about 30% seen once. Study-wide points: Reportedly, alpha-beta T cells present about two months post-transplant originated from several hundred expanded clones of graft origin.

On this clonotype itself: Its matching antigen is unknown.

The sequencing here drew on PBMCs, mostly from graft donor cells, taken 360 days after TCRalphabeta/CD19-depleted stem cell transplant. The clonotype originates from a boy younger than two who had a stem cell transplant for SCID, so the T cells may come from the graft donor.

CDR3 bases: TGTGCCAGCGGGCAGGCCCACGAGCAGTACTTC. It translates to CASGQAHEQYF. V and J are TRBV4-2 and TRBJ2-7; the D is unclear. Deletions cut 8 bases from V and 5 bases from J, with 10 bases between. Germline CDR1 is LGHNA and CDR2 is YNFKEQ. CDR3 length: 11 residues.